The 26 T cell receptor beta chains below all came from one sample that was sequenced in a study of cytomegalovirus exposure and HLA in healthy donors. Primers for the PCR totalled 60 Vbeta and 13 Jbeta. Profiled with immunoSEQ multiplex PCR; TCRdb holds only in-frame clones, not every one. The table includes some 40,000 clones, over 70% detected once. Material: PBMCs. The source is a man aged 25 to 40 in good health and CMV-seronegative.

This sequence joins TRBV2 and TRBJ2-3, with D possibly matching TRBD2 (5 bases). CDR1 and CDR2 from the germline V gene are SNHLY and FYNNEI. CDR3 length equals 16 residues. V was cut by 2 bases and J by 5 bases, with 17 bases left in between. The DNA of the CDR3 is TGTGCCAGCAGTGAAAGGCGGGTAAATACGGGAGATACGCAGTATTTT. Its translation: CASSERRVNTGDTQYF.

Only one count was recorded for this clone. The chain links TRBV28 to TRBJ1-3, with D maybe TRBD1 (6 bases). This CDR3 comprises 14 residues. Germline values: CDR1 MDHEN, CDR2 SYDVKM. V lost 5 bases, J lost 1 base, and 9 bases lay in between. The CDR3 here is CASSRGGSGNTIYF. DNA of the CDR3: TGTGCCAGCAGTAGGGGGGGATCTGGAAACACCATATATTTT.

This chain connects TRBV5-1 to TRBJ2-1; 14 bases fit TRBD2. The germline V gene encodes CDR1 SGHRS and CDR2 YFSETQ. This CDR3 comprises 17 residues. The V gene end was trimmed by 5 bases and the J gene end by 2 bases; junction bases not matched to a gene: 6. This CDR3 reads CASSSRLAGGTYNEQFF. CDR3 DNA sequence: TGCGCCAGCAGTTCCCGACTAGCGGGAGGGACCTACAATGAGCAGTTCTTC.

The V call is TRBV2, the J call TRBJ2-7; 7 nucleotides align to TRBD1. Germline CDR1 reads SNHLY; CDR2 reads FYNNEI. Losses at the gene ends were 4 bases for V and 0 bases for J; bases not matched to a gene: 6. The CDR3 is made up of 15 amino acids. CDR3 residues: CASSAETGISYEQYF. The CDR3 DNA sequence: TGTGCCAGCAGTGCAGAGACAGGGATCTCCTACGAGCAGTACTTC.

This clone was recorded a few times. The final CDR3 position lacks the conserved phenylalanine or tryptophan, pointing to a likely read error. The DNA is left out, because the CDR3 cannot be placed on it with certainty; the CDR3 is given as TCRdb lists it. V and J are TRBV5-6 and TRBJ1-1; TRBD1, the D gene given by the table, was not confirmed from the DNA. The germline V gene has CDR1 SGHDT and CDR2 YYEEEE. With termini counted, the CDR3 has 8 amino acids. CDR3: CASRRDSS.

This chain links TRBV7-8 with TRBJ1-2; D unclear. The CDR3 is made up of 12 amino acids. Germline loops: CDR1 SGHVS, CDR2 FQNEAQ. V shed 6 bases and J shed 3 bases, with 8 bases lying between them. The CDR3 reads CASSYTDYGYTF. The CDR3, as DNA: TGTGCCAGCAGTTACACAGACTATGGCTACACCTTC.

This chain uses TRBV29-1 with TRBJ2-6; D not certain. The CDR3 is 13 residues long. V lost 3 bases and J lost 0, with 3 bases in between. CDR1 and CDR2 (germline): SQVTM, ANQGSEA. CDR3 nucleotides: TGCAGCGTTGACAGCTCTGGGGCCAACGTCCTGACTTTC. As protein: CSVDSSGANVLTF.

The V gene is TRBV5-4, the J gene TRBJ1-2; TRBD1 matches 7 bases. J lost 0 bases, V lost 4 bases, and 9 bases had no gene match. This CDR3 contains 16 residues. In germline, CDR1 is SGHNT, CDR2 YYREEE (reference sequence). CDR3 DNA sequence: TGTGCCAGCAGCGATTGGGGACAGCTAGCTAACTATGGCTACACCTTC. This codes for CASSDWGQLANYGYTF.

This chain connects TRBV28 to TRBJ2-3, with D possibly TRBD2 on 5 matching bases. Trimming took off 3 bases at V and 1 base at J, with 14 bases between the two ends. Per germline, CDR1 MDHEN and CDR2 SYDVKM. The CDR3 has 16 residues. CDR3 sequence (DNA): TGTGCCAGCAGTTTCGTACGGGGATGGGGCACAGATACGCAGTATTTT. It specifies CASSFVRGWGTDTQYF. The full variable domain, in which reference TRBV28 and TRBJ2-3 provide the parts outside the CDR3, is DVKVTQSSRYLVKRTGEKVFLECVQDMDHENMFWYRQDPGLGLRLIYFSYDVKMKEKGDIPEGYSVSREKKERFSLILESASTNQTSMYLCASSFVRGWGTDTQYFGPGTRLTVL.

J is TRBJ2-7 and V is TRBV27, with 8 bases that match TRBD1. The CDR3 contains 15 residues. Germline trimming cut 3 bases from V and 6 bases from J; bases unmatched to any gene: 10. From germline, CDR1 is MNHEY and CDR2 SMNVEV (reference sequence). In DNA, the CDR3 is TGTGCCAGCAGTTTTCTGCGGGCAGGGGGCGCCGAGCAGTACTTC. Its protein product is CASSFLRAGGAEQYF.

This chain connects TRBV19 to TRBJ2-7, with 8 bases fitting TRBD2. The CDR3 sequence is 16 residues long. Germline V gene sequence: CDR1 LNHDA, CDR2 SQIVND (reference sequence). After removal of 6 bases from V and 2 bases from J, the junction contained 12 bases not matched to a gene. CDR3 protein: CASSNPGGGNPYEQYF. The CDR3, as DNA: TGTGCCAGTAGCAATCCTGGCGGGGGGAACCCCTACGAGCAGTACTTC.

The rearrangement uses TRBV10-2 and TRBJ2-3, with TRBD2 as a possible D gene (5 bases). Germline CDR1 and CDR2: WSHSY and SAAADI. V lost 4 bases and J 3 bases, leaving 20 bases between the germline ends. The CDR3 runs to 17 residues. The CDR3 DNA follows: TGCGCCAGCAGTGTAATTTTTTCGGAGCGGAGAACAGATACGCAGTATTTT. The encoded protein is CASSVIFSERRTDTQYF.

The chain carries TRBV5-1 and TRBJ1-1, with D possibly TRBD1 on 5 matching bases. Germline V gene data show CDR1 as SGHRS and CDR2 as YFSETQ. With 3 bases removed from V and 1 base from J, the gap between germline ends came to 10 bases. This CDR3 spans 14 amino acids. The CDR3: CASSSTVKNTEAFF. The CDR3 nucleotides are TGCGCCAGCAGCTCGACAGTTAAGAACACTGAAGCTTTCTTT.

The chain carries TRBV5-4 and TRBJ2-5, with 7 bases aligning to TRBD1. CDR1 is SGHNT, CDR2 YYREEE, per germline (reference sequence). The CDR3 extends over 14 amino acids. The J segment lost 2 bases and the V segment lost 3 bases, leaving 4 bases of the junction unmatched. The CDR3 spells CASSSRTGQETQYF. DNA of the CDR3: TGTGCCAGCAGCTCGAGGACAGGTCAAGAGACCCAGTACTTC. The whole variable domain, remainder taken from reference TRBV5-4 and TRBJ2-5, is ETGVTQSPTHLIKTRGQQVTLRCSSQSGHNTVSWYQQALGQGPQFIFQYYREEENGRGNFPPRFSGLQFPNYSSELNVNALELDDSALYLCASSSRTGQETQYFGPGTRLLVL.

V gene TRBV2 combines with J gene TRBJ1-1; maybe TRBD1 (6 bases). The germline V and J ends were trimmed by 8 bases and 4 bases, with 11 bases remaining between them. The CDR3 contains 12 residues. Germline lookup yields CDR1 SNHLY and CDR2 FYNNEI. The CDR3 coding sequence is TGTGCCAGCCGGGGGGGGGCCACTGAAGCTTTCTTT. It specifies CASRGGATEAFF. The variable domain in full, completed from reference TRBV2 and TRBJ1-1, reads EPEVTQTPSHQVTQMGQEVILRCVPISNHLYFYWYRQILGQKVEFLVSFYNNEISEKSEIFDDQFSVERPDGSNFTLKIRSTKLEDSAMYFCASRGGATEAFFGQGTRLTVV.

J is TRBJ2-5 and V is TRBV7-7; 10 nucleotides align to TRBD1. With 5 bases clipped from V and 7 bases from J, the junction kept 7 bases outside the gene matches. The CDR3 sequence is 14 residues long. Germline V gene data show CDR1 as SSHAT and CDR2 as FNYEAQ (reference sequence). The CDR3, as DNA: TGTGCCAGCAGCGCAGGGACAGGGGAGCGGACCCAGTACTTC. Its translation is CASSAGTGERTQYF.

CDR3 sequence (DNA): TGTGCCAGCAGTTACTCGAACAGGGATAATGAAAAACTGTTTTTT. Amino acids: CASSYSNRDNEKLFF. This sequence joins TRBV6-5 and TRBJ1-4, with a possible D match to TRBD1 (6 bases). Germline assignment: CDR1 MNHEY and CDR2 SVGAGI. V shed 0 bases and J shed 4 bases, with 9 bases lying between them. There are 15 residues in the CDR3.

By frequency in the sample, this clone is medium-sized. V is TRBV4-1 and J is TRBJ1-5; TRBD1 matches at 7 bases. V gave up 0 bases and J gave up 4 bases; unmatched junction bases: 6. Germline assignment: CDR1 MGHRA and CDR2 YSYEKL. The length of the CDR3 is 16 residues. The CDR3 protein is CASSQDAQGGNQPQHF. In DNA form, the CDR3 reads TGCGCCAGCAGCCAAGACGCTCAGGGGGGAAATCAGCCCCAGCATTTT.

This clone has just a few counts. J is TRBJ2-2 and V is TRBV6-5; no clear D. Trimming left V 2 bases short and J 4 bases short, with 5 bases between. The germline CDR1 and CDR2 sequences are MNHEY and SVGAGI. The CDR3 has 13 amino acids. The CDR3 DNA reads as TGTGCCAGCAGTTACGGGCTCACCGGGGAGCTGTTTTTT. The encoded protein is CASSYGLTGELFF.

The CDR3 protein is CASSLVFGSGQGGIGGYTF. CDR3 bases: TGTGCCAGCAGCTTAGTCTTCGGATCCGGACAGGGAGGTATCGGCGGCTACACCTTC. The V call is TRBV11-2, the J call TRBJ1-2; the match to TRBD1 covers 8 bases. The length of the CDR3 is 19 residues. Germline V gene lookup returns CDR1 SGHAT and CDR2 FQNNGV. The V segment lost 1 base and the J segment 8 bases; nucleotides outside the gene matches: 21.

The J gene is TRBJ2-3, the V gene TRBV5-1; 12 bases align to TRBD2. Germline CDR1 is SGHRS and CDR2 is YFSETQ. V lost 3 bases, J lost 4 bases, and 6 bases stayed unmatched. The CDR3 is 16 residues long. The CDR3 sequence is CASSYSSGGASDTQYF. The CDR3 bases are TGCGCCAGCAGCTACTCTAGCGGGGGGGCTTCAGATACGCAGTATTTT.

The chain has TRBV7-2 and TRBJ2-1; 11 bases line up with TRBD2. The CDR3 consists of 14 residues. V was pared by 3 bases and J by 7 bases, with 2 bases of the junction left unmatched. Germline V lookup: CDR1 SGHTA, CDR2 FQGNSA. The CDR3 loop is CASSFPSGRNEQFF. The CDR3 DNA reads as TGTGCCAGCAGCTTTCCTAGCGGGAGGAATGAGCAGTTCTTC.

This clone was counted a single time. This sequence joins TRBV28 and TRBJ1-5; D perhaps matches TRBD1 (5 bases). The V gene lost 8 bases and the J gene lost 0 bases, with 8 bases spanning the gap. The CDR3 is 13 residues long. Germline CDR1 reads MDHEN; CDR2 reads SYDVKM. For the CDR3, the DNA is TGTGCCAGCTTTAGGGGTAGCAATCAGCCCCAGCATTTT. This translates into CASFRGSNQPQHF.

The chain links TRBV2 to TRBJ2-1, with D possibly TRBD2 on 5 matching bases. Germline-derived CDR1 and CDR2 are SNHLY and FYNNEI. The CDR3 is 11 residues long. The germline V and J ends were trimmed by 8 bases and 8 bases, with 10 bases remaining between them. This chain's CDR3 is CASAARDEQFF. CDR3 DNA: TGTGCCAGCGCGGCGAGGGATGAGCAGTTCTTC.

The chain combines TRBV27 with TRBJ1-5; 8 bases fit TRBD1. The germline CDR1 and CDR2 sequences are MNHEY and SMNVEV (reference sequence). The CDR3 extends over 16 amino acids. V lost 1 base and J lost 2; bases outside the gene matches: 4. DNA of the CDR3: TGTGCCAGCAGTTTATTTGGACAGGGTGGCAATCAGCCCCAGCATTTT. Its translation is CASSLFGQGGNQPQHF.

J is TRBJ1-5 and V is TRBV4-1, with D maybe TRBD1 (5 bases). Trimming stripped 0 bases from V and 6 bases from J, with 15 bases between. Germline V lookup: CDR1 MGHRA, CDR2 YSYEKL. This CDR3 spans 16 amino acids. In DNA, the CDR3 is TGCGCCAGCAGCCAAGAGCTTTTCCAGGGCTCTCAGCCCCAGCATTTT. Protein sequence: CASSQELFQGSQPQHF.